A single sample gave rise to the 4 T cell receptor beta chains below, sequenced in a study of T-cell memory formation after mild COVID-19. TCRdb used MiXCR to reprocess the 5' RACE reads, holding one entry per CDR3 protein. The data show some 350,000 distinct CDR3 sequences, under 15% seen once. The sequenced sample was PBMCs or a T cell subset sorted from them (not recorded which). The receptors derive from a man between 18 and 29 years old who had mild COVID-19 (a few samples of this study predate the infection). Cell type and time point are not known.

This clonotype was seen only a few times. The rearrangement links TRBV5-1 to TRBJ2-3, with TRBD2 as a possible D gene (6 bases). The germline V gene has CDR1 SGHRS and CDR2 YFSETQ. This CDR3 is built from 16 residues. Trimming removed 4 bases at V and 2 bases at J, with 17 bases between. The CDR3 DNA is TGCGCCAGCAGCCTCGATCGGAGGGTTAACACAGATACGCAGTATTTT. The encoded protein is CASSLDRRVNTDTQYF. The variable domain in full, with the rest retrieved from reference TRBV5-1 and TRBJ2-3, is KAGVTQTPRYLIKTRGQQVTLSCSPISGHRSVSWYQQTPGQGLQFLFEYFSETQRNKGNFPGRFSGRQFSNSRSEMNVSTLELGDSALYLCASSLDRRVNTDTQYFGPGTRLTVL.

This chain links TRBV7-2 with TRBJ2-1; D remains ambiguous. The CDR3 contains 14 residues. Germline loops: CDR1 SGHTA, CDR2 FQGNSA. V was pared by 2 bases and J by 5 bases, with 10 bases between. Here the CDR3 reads CASSLMGGDNEQFF. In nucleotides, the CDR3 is TGTGCCAGCAGCTTAATGGGTGGGGACAATGAGCAGTTCTTC.

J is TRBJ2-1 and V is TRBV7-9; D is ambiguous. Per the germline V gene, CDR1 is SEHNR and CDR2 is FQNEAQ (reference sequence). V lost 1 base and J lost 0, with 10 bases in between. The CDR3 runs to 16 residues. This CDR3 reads CASSLVVASSYNEQFF. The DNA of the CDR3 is TGTGCCAGCAGCTTAGTGGTAGCTAGCTCCTACAATGAGCAGTTCTTC.

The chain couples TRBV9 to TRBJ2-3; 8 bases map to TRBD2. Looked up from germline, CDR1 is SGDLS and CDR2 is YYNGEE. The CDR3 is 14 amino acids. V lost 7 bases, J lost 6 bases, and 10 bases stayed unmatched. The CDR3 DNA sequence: TGTGCCAGCGGAGGCGGGGGGCTCCCGGATACGCAGTATTTT. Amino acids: CASGGGGLPDTQYF.